The T cell receptor (beta chain) described here comes from a study of Graves' ophthalmopathy and Graves' hyperthyroidism. Background on the study: The collection of peripheral blood took place at initial diagnosis, before any treatment.

Amplified material comprised TCR beta CDR3 regions derived from RNA transcripts. RT-PCR was first run with HTBI primers, then multiplex PCR in a second round. TCRdb reprocessed the multiplex PCR reads via MiXCR and lists one record per CDR3 protein. The profile shows 600,000 to 650,000 distinct CDR3 sequences, 22% of them singletons. A roughly 9.3 ml volume of fresh peripheral blood provided the PBMCs. This clonotype came up many times. This CDR3 is 12 amino acids long. The J segment lost 9 bases and the V segment lost 6 bases, leaving 8 bases of the junction unmatched. Per germline, CDR1 MDHEN and CDR2 SYDVKM.

Specimen: peripheral blood. The receptor was isolated from a woman aged 18-29 years with stable Graves' hyperthyroidism. Some clones in this sample may be carry-over from other donors' samples. The V gene is TRBV28, the J gene TRBJ2-7, with 7 positions matching TRBD1. CDR3 sequence: CASSPTGMVQYF. CDR3 nucleotides: TGTGCCAGCAGCCCGACAGGGATGGTGCAGTACTTC.